The 7 T cell receptor beta chains below come from one sample, sequenced in a study of spatial heterogeneity in lung cancer. Study-wide results and caveats: For expanded intratumoral alpha and beta TCRs, counts tracked tumor mutation counts.

TCRdb passed the 5' RACE reads through MiXCR, listing each CDR3 protein once. The data show 13,000 to 15,000 distinct CDR3 sequences, around 5% seen once. Their antigens remain unidentified. Time point in this sample: sample taken at primary tumor resection. The material sequenced was lung tumor tissue, taken at surgery. These receptors were taken from a female donor with early-stage non-small cell lung cancer.

The sample holds many counts of this clonotype. This beta chain is off target for a library built for alpha chains, so its abundance means little. CDR3 residues: CASSSLEGANYGYTF. CDR3 bases: TGTGCCAGCAGCTCGTTGGAAGGGGCTAACTATGGCTACACCTTC. V gene TRBV7-2 combines with J gene TRBJ1-2, with D possibly matching TRBD1 (5 bases). V was shortened by 4 bases and J by 0 bases, with 12 bases between the two germline ends. This CDR3 is built from 15 residues. CDR1 and CDR2 (germline): SGHTA, FQGNSA.

This clonotype was observed at least ten times. This beta chain is an unintended read in a library built for alpha chains; its size means little. The chain carries TRBV6-5 and TRBJ1-4; possibly TRBD1 for D (6 bases). CDR1 MNHEY and CDR2 SVGAGI come from the germline V gene. The CDR3 loop spans 15 amino acids. V was shortened by 0 bases and J by 4 bases, with 9 bases between the two germline ends. The CDR3 DNA reads TGTGCCAGCAGTTACTCCGTGGGACATAATGAAAAACTGTTTTTT. Its protein is CASSYSVGHNEKLFF.

This clonotype was seen many times. One end of the junction is discordant with germline, which a read error may explain. This beta chain is an off-target read within a library intended for alpha chains, so its frequency means little. This chain uses TRBV7-2 with TRBJ2-5; 14 nucleotides match TRBD2. CDR3 length: 17 amino acids. From germline, CDR1 is SGHTA and CDR2 FQGNSA. The DNA for the CDR3 is TGTGCCAGCAGCTTACCCCTGACTAGCGGGGGGGAAGAAACCCAGTACTTC. Translated, it gives CASSLPLTSGGEETQYF.

As for this clonotype: This beta chain is a stray sequence in a library constructed for alpha chains; its clone size is not meaningful. The rearrangement joins TRBV3-1 to TRBJ1-2; tentatively, D is TRBD1 (6 bases). Between the trimmed V and J ends, which lost 1 base and 4 bases, there was a span of 13 bases. Germline V gives CDR1 LGHDT, CDR2 YNNKEL (reference sequence). CDR3 length: 15 amino acids. This CDR3 is CASSQALGGTYGYTF. The CDR3 DNA sequence: TGTGCCAGCAGCCAAGCCCTAGGGGGGACCTATGGCTACACCTTC.

This clonotype was recorded at least ten times. This beta chain is a stray read from a library made for alpha chains; its abundance is not meaningful. The rearrangement links TRBV5-4 to TRBJ2-7; possibly TRBD2 for D (7 bases). CDR1 is SGHNT and CDR2 is YYREEE in the germline V gene (reference sequence). CDR3 size: 14 residues. V dropped 6 bases and J dropped 4 bases, with 17 bases sitting between them. For the CDR3, the DNA is TGTGCCAGCACCCCGGAGGGAGGGGGATACGAGCAGTACTTC. Its translation: CASTPEGGGYEQYF.

This clonotype occurred many times. For a library built for alpha chains, this beta chain is a stray read; little rests on its size. The chain combines TRBV7-9 with TRBJ2-7, with D hard to call. Per the germline V gene, CDR1 is SEHNR and CDR2 is FQNEAQ (reference sequence). There are 14 residues in the CDR3. Trimming removed 1 base from V and 7 bases from J, with 14 bases in between. CDR3 region: CASSLVSGDYEQYF. CDR3 coding DNA: TGTGCCAGCAGCTTAGTATCCGGTGATTATGAGCAGTACTTC.

Comment on this clonotype: The library was prepared for alpha chains; this beta chain is a stray read, so its frequency means little. The chain combines TRBV7-8 with TRBJ2-6; 9 bases align to TRBD2. The trim removed 5 bases at V and 0 bases at J, leaving 5 bases unmatched. Germline V gives CDR1 SGHVS, CDR2 FQNEAQ. This CDR3 spans 17 amino acids. CDR3 in DNA: TGTGCCAGCAGCCTTGCTAGCGGGGCCTCTGGGGCCAACGTCCTGACTTTC. Translated: CASSLASGASGANVLTF.